The 25 T cell receptor beta chains presented below share a single source sample, sequenced in a study of identical twins (TCRdb year 2016). The library was prepared using 5' RACE. TCRdb records Illumina HiSeq 2000 as the sequencer. The raw public reads went through TCRdb reprocessing: fastp at Q25, MiXCR clone calling, in-frame beta chains kept. Rows with one shared CDR3 protein collapse into an entry with the most common genes and DNA. This sample comprises roughly 1,500,000 distinct CDR3 sequences, about 32% of them detected only once. The biggest ten clones account for roughly 0.3% of the sample. The sample comprised cord blood. These receptors originate from a newborn girl in good health.

This rearrangement joins TRBV29-1 to TRBJ2-3; D may be TRBD1 or TRBD2 (6 bases each). The germline CDR1 and CDR2 sequences are SQVTM and ANQGSEA. This CDR3 region has 15 residues. The V end lost 1 base, the J end lost 3 bases, and 14 bases lay between the germline ends. CDR3 region: CSVEGGARGTDTQYF. CDR3 nucleotide sequence: TGCAGCGTTGAAGGGGGGGCCAGAGGGACAGATACGCAGTATTTT.

This clonotype has just a few counts. This chain joins TRBV24-1 and TRBJ2-3; maybe TRBD1 (5 bases). From germline, CDR1 is KGHDR and CDR2 SFDVKD. Trimming stripped 3 bases from V and 3 bases from J, with 6 bases between. The CDR3 length is 13 residues. The CDR3 loop reads CATSDQGTDTQYF. Written as DNA, the CDR3 is TGTGCCACCAGTGATCAGGGAACAGATACGCAGTATTTT.

The chain uses TRBV11-2 and TRBJ2-2; D is ambiguous. Looked up from germline, CDR1 is SGHAT and CDR2 is FQNNGV. This CDR3 comprises 16 residues. V dropped 1 base and J dropped 1 base, with 10 bases sitting between them. CDR3: CASSLAPRRNTGELFF. The DNA for the CDR3 is TGTGCCAGCAGCTTAGCCCCGCGTAGGAACACCGGGGAGCTGTTTTTT.

This clonotype was seen a handful of times. The V call is TRBV20-1, the J call TRBJ2-7; D is unclear. The germline V and J ends were trimmed by 3 bases and 0 bases, with 9 bases remaining between them. Germline-derived CDR1 and CDR2 are DFQATT and SNEGSKA (reference sequence). There are 13 residues in the CDR3. CDR3 sequence (DNA): TGCAGTGCTAGTTTGACAACCTCCTACGAGCAGTACTTC. Protein sequence: CSASLTTSYEQYF.

This clonotype was seen a handful of times. Here the CDR3 reads CASSRPGGATALAKNIQYF. In DNA, the CDR3 is TGTGCCAGCAGCCGACCCGGGGGGGCAACAGCGCTAGCCAAAAACATTCAGTACTTC. This chain uses TRBV7-2 with TRBJ2-4; the match to TRBD2 covers 8 bases. Germline V gene data show CDR1 as SGHTA and CDR2 as FQGNSA. The CDR3 is 19 residues long. V lost 5 bases to trimming and J lost 0 bases; unmatched junction nucleotides: 15.

V gene TRBV27 combines with J gene TRBJ2-6; the D is unclear. The germline gives CDR1 MNHEY, CDR2 SMNVEV (reference sequence). CDR3 length: 15 amino acids. V dropped 3 bases and J dropped 4 bases, with 10 bases sitting between them. The CDR3 here is CASSLSSFGANVLTF. The CDR3 region has the DNA TGTGCCAGCAGTTTGAGCAGTTTCGGGGCCAACGTCCTGACTTTC.

This clonotype was detected many times. The gene calls are TRBV4-2 and TRBJ1-4; D call uncertain. The CDR3 runs 14 residues. The germline V and J ends were trimmed by 0 bases and 11 bases, with 13 bases remaining between them. The V gene's germline CDR1 is LGHNA and CDR2 YNFKEQ. The CDR3 DNA reads TGTGCCAGCAGCCAAGAAGTTACCGGGATGAAACTGTTTTTT. It is translated as CASSQEVTGMKLFF.

The chain combines TRBV3-1 with TRBJ2-1; D is undetermined. Germline CDR1 is LGHDT and CDR2 is YNNKEL (reference sequence). V lost 0 bases to trimming and J lost 0 bases, with 9 bases between them. This CDR3 is 16 amino acids long. CDR3 coding DNA: TGTGCCAGCAGCCAAGATAAGGCAAACTCCTACAATGAGCAGTTCTTC. Its translation: CASSQDKANSYNEQFF.

The table lists this clonotype with a count of one. The chain recombines TRBV4-1 with TRBJ1-5, with 9 bases aligning to TRBD1. Losses at the gene ends were 2 bases for V and 3 bases for J; bases not matched to a gene: 2. CDR1 and CDR2 (germline): MGHRA, YSYEKL. The CDR3 length is 15 residues. The CDR3 loop is CASSQTQGANQPQHF. The CDR3 bases are TGCGCCAGCAGCCAAACACAGGGGGCCAATCAGCCCCAGCATTTT.

This clonotype was recorded at least ten times. The V call is TRBV20-1, the J call TRBJ2-1; 10 nucleotides align to TRBD2. Losses at the gene ends were 4 bases for V and 3 bases for J; bases not matched to a gene: 0. The CDR3 contains 13 residues. Per germline, CDR1 DFQATT and CDR2 SNEGSKA (reference sequence). The CDR3 sequence is CSATSGSYNEQFF. CDR3 coding DNA: TGCAGTGCTACTAGCGGGAGCTACAATGAGCAGTTCTTC.

This clonotype appeared a few times. This chain links TRBV4-1 with TRBJ2-1; TRBD2 might be the D (5 bases). The germline V gene has CDR1 MGHRA and CDR2 YSYEKL. This CDR3 is built from 16 residues. V was pared by 4 bases and J by 6 bases, with 19 bases between. CDR3 bases: TGCGCCAGCAGCCCGTATCCCCGGGATCGTATCAATGAGCAGTTCTTC. Protein: CASSPYPRDRINEQFF.

This clonotype was counted between two and nine times. This sequence joins TRBV18 and TRBJ2-1; 8 positions match TRBD2. Per germline, CDR1 KGHSH and CDR2 LQKENI. V lost 6 bases and J lost 4; bases outside the gene matches: 5. CDR3 length equals 14 residues. The CDR3 DNA is TGTGCCAGCTCTGCGGGGGGAACATACAATGAGCAGTTCTTC. Encoded protein: CASSAGGTYNEQFF.

This clonotype was picked up a small number of times. This sequence joins TRBV6-6 and TRBJ1-5; weak D call: TRBD1 (6 bases). This CDR3 comprises 14 residues. Trimming left V 8 bases short and J 0 bases short, with 11 bases between. CDR1 is MNHNY and CDR2 is SVGAGI in the germline V gene (reference sequence). This CDR3 is CASSGGASNQPQHF. As DNA, the CDR3 is TGTGCCAGCTCCGGGGGGGCTAGCAATCAGCCCCAGCATTTT.

This clonotype appeared a few times. The chain carries TRBV27 and TRBJ1-5; maybe TRBD1 (5 bases). The V gene lost 6 bases and the J gene lost 9 bases, with 18 bases spanning the gap. Germline V gene lookup returns CDR1 MNHEY and CDR2 SMNVEV (reference sequence). The CDR3 loop spans 14 amino acids. The CDR3 DNA is TGTGCCAGCAGCCCCGACTGGGGGAATGGGCCCCAGCATTTT. It is translated as CASSPDWGNGPQHF.

The genes are TRBV10-3 and TRBJ2-5; D possibly corresponds to TRBD2 (5 bases). The CDR3 is 14 residues long. The germline CDR1 and CDR2 sequences are ENHRY and SYGVKD. V lost 4 bases, J lost 11 bases, and 20 bases lay in between. The CDR3, as DNA: TGTGCCATCAGTGCCTACACCGTCGGGGATGAGCAGTACTTC. It translates to CAISAYTVGDEQYF.

The rearrangement uses TRBV10-3 and TRBJ2-3, with 7 bases fitting TRBD2. This CDR3 region has 13 residues. Trimming at V came to 5 bases and at J to 3 bases, leaving 2 bases not matched to a gene. The germline gives CDR1 ENHRY, CDR2 SYGVKD. CDR3 bases: TGTGCCATCAGTCTAGCGGAGACAGATACGCAGTATTTT. Amino acids: CAISLAETDTQYF.

The chain has TRBV10-3 and TRBJ2-3; perhaps TRBD2 as D (6 bases). V lost 7 bases and J 13 bases, leaving 15 bases between the germline ends. The CDR3 runs 11 residues. Germline CDR1 reads ENHRY; CDR2 reads SYGVKD. The CDR3 sequence: CAINRDSRKYF. The CDR3, as DNA: TGTGCCATCAACCGGGACTCCAGAAAGTATTTT.

This clonotype turned up a few times. CDR3 residues: CASIQGAGSPLHF. DNA for the CDR3: TGTGCCAGCATACAGGGGGCAGGGTCACCCCTCCACTTT. The V and J genes are TRBV6-6 and TRBJ1-6; TRBD1 matches at 9 bases. J was trimmed by 10 bases and V by 7 bases; bases with no gene match: 5. CDR1 and CDR2 (germline): MNHNY, SVGAGI (reference sequence). This CDR3 is built from 13 residues.

The J gene is TRBJ2-7, the V gene TRBV11-2; 9 bases line up with TRBD2. CDR3 length: 16 residues. Germline lookup yields CDR1 SGHAT and CDR2 FQNNGV. V shed 3 bases, J shed 4 bases, and the junction held 10 bases outside the gene matches. For the CDR3, the DNA is TGTGCCAGCAGCTTTAGGCTAGCGGGAAGTTTTTACGAGCAGTACTTC. This gives the protein CASSFRLAGSFYEQYF.

The chain couples TRBV29-1 to TRBJ1-2; D call uncertain. Germline V lookup: CDR1 SQVTM, CDR2 ANQGSEA. The CDR3 is 13 residues long. V lost 6 bases to trimming and J lost 5 bases, with 16 bases between them. The CDR3, as DNA: TGCAGCGTGGCCCCCGGAAGGGTTTATGGCTACACCTTC. Amino acid sequence: CSVAPGRVYGYTF.

The chain has TRBV2 and TRBJ1-4, with 7 bases aligning to TRBD1. The junction had 0 bases not matched to a gene; V was cut back by 11 bases and J by 0 bases. Germline CDR1 and CDR2: SNHLY and FYNNEI. The CDR3 covers 12 residues. DNA of the CDR3: TGTGCCGGGACAGCAACTAATGAAAAACTGTTTTTT. Protein: CAGTATNEKLFF.

Remarks on this clonotype: A junction boundary mismatches the germline segment, possibly from a read error. V and J are TRBV11-1 and TRBJ2-7, with TRBD1 identical over 9 bases. Germline CDR1 reads SGHAT; CDR2 reads FQDESV (reference sequence). CDR3 length: 14 residues. CDR3 in DNA: TGTGCCTGCAGCTTGGGACAGGGAGCCTACGAGCAGTACTTC. As protein: CACSLGQGAYEQYF.

This chain joins TRBV6-2 or TRBV6-3 and TRBJ2-2; 10 positions agree with TRBD2. CDR1 MNHEY and CDR2 SVGEGT come from the germline V gene. The J segment lost 5 bases and the V segment lost 8 bases, leaving 5 bases of the junction unmatched. The CDR3 contains 14 residues. The CDR3: CASGAGGPTGELFF. For the CDR3, the DNA is TGTGCCAGCGGAGCGGGGGGGCCAACCGGGGAGCTGTTTTTT.

The genes are TRBV2 and TRBJ2-3; 7 nucleotides match TRBD1. V was clipped by 8 bases and J by 2 bases; unmatched bases: 7. This CDR3 spans 14 amino acids. CDR1 is SNHLY, CDR2 FYNNEI, per germline. The CDR3 DNA is TGTGCCAGCGCCGGGACAGTGGACACAGATACGCAGTATTTT. Amino acid sequence: CASAGTVDTDTQYF.

V usage is TRBV12-1 and J usage is TRBJ2-3; the listed D gene, TRBD1, was not tested against the DNA. TRBV12-1 is a pseudogene segment. The CDR3 is made up of 16 amino acids. This chain's CDR3 is CASSFRAEHRTDTQYF. CDR3 in DNA: TGTGCCAGCAGCTTTAGGGCGGAACACCGCACAGATACGCAGTATTTT.